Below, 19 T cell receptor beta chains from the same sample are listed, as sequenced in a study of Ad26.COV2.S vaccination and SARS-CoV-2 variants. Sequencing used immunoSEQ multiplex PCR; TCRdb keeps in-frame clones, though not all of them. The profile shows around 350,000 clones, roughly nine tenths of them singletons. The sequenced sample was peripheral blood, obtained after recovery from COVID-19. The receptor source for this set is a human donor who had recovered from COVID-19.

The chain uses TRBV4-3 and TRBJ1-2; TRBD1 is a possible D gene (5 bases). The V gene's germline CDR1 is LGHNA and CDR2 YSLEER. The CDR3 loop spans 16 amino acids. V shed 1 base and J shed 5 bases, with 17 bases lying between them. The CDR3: CASSQAGVGQTYGYTF. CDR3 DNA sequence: TGCGCCAGCAGCCAAGCGGGGGTAGGGCAGACTTATGGCTACACCTTC.

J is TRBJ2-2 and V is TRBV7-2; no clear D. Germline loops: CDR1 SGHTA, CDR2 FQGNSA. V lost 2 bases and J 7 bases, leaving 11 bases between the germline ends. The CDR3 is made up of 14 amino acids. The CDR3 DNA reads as TGTGCCAGCAGCTTATCGGGTATGAGCGGGGAGCTGTTTTTT. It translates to CASSLSGMSGELFF. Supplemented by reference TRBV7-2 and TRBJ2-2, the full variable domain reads GAGVSQSPSNKVTEKGKDVELRCDPISGHTALYWYRQSLGQGLEFLIYFQGNSAPDKSGLPSDRFSAERTGGSVSTLTIQRTQQEDSAVYLCASSLSGMSGELFFGEGSRLTVL.

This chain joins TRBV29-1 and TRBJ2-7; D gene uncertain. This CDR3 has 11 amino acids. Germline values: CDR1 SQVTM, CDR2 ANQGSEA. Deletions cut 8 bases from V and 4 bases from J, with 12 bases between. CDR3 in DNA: TGCAGCACCCGGTTTGGGTACGAGCAGTACTTC. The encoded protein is CSTRFGYEQYF.

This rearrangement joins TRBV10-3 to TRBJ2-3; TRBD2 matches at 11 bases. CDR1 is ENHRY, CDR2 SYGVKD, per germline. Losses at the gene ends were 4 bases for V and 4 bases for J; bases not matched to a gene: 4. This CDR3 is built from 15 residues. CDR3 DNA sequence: TGTGCCATCAGTGCCCTAGCGGGGGGCCCAGATACGCAGTATTTT. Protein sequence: CAISALAGGPDTQYF.

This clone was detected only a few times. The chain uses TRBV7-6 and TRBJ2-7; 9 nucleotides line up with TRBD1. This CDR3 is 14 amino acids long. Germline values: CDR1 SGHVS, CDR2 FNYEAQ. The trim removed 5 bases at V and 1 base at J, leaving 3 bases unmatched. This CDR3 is CASSRDRASYEQYF. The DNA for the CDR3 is TGTGCCAGCAGCCGGGACAGGGCATCCTACGAGCAGTACTTC.

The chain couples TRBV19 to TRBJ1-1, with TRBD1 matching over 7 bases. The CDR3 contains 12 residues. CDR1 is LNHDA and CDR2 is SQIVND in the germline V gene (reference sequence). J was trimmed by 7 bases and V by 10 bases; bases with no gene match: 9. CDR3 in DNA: TGTGCCACCACCCGGGGGACAGTTGAAGCTTTCTTT. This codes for CATTRGTVEAFF.

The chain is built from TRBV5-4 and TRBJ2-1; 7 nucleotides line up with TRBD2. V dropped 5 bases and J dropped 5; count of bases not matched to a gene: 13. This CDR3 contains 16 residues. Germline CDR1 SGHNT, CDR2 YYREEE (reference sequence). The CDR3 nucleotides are TGTGCCAGCAGTTCCAGCCCGACTAGCAGAGACAATGAGCAGTTCTTC. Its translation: CASSSSPTSRDNEQFF.

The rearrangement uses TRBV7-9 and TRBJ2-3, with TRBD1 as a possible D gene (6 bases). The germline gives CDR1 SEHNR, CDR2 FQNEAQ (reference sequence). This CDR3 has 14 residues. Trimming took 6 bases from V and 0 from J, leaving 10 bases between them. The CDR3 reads CASSAGASTDTQYF. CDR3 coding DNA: TGTGCCAGCAGTGCAGGGGCTAGCACAGATACGCAGTATTTT.

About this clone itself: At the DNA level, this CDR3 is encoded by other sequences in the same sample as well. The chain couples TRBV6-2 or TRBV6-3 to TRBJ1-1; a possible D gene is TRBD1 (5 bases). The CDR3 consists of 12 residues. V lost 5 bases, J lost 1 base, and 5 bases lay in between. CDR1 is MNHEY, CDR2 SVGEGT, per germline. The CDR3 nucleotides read TGTGCCAGCAGTAGGGGGAACACTGAAGCTTTCTTT. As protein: CASSRGNTEAFF.

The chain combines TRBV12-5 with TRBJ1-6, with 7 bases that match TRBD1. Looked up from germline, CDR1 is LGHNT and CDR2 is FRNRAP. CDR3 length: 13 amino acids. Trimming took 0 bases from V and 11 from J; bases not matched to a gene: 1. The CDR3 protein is CASGLVQGTPLHF. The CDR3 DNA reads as TGTGCTAGTGGTTTGGTACAGGGGACACCCCTCCACTTT.

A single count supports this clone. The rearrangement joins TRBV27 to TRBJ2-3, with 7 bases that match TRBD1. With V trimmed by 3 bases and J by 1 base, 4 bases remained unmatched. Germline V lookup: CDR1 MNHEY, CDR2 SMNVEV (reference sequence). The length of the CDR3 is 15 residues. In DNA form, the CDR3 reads TGTGCCAGCAGTTTGCTTGGGACAGGCACAGATACGCAGTATTTT. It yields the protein CASSLLGTGTDTQYF.

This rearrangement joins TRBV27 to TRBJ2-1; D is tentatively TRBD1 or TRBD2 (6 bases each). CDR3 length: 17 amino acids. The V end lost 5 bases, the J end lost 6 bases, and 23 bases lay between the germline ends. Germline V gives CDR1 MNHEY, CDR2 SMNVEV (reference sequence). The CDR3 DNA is TGTGCCAGCAGTCCCCCAGGGGCTACTAGCTGGCTCAATGAGCAGTTCTTC. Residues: CASSPPGATSWLNEQFF.

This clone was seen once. CDR3 region: CASSSRYSNQPQHF. The CDR3 coding sequence is TGTGCCAGCAGTTCGCGGTATAGCAATCAGCCCCAGCATTTT. The rearrangement uses TRBV6-5 and TRBJ1-5; no firm D call. This CDR3 contains 14 residues. Germline CDR1 and CDR2: MNHEY and SVGAGI. The ends were cut back, 4 bases at V and 0 bases at J, with 7 bases in the middle.

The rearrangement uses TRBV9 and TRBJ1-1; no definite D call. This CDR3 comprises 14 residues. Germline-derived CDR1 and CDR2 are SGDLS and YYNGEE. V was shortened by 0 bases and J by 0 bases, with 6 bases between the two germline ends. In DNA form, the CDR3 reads TGTGCCAGCAGCGTAGGGAACCTGAACACTGAAGCTTTCTTT. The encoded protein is CASSVGNLNTEAFF.

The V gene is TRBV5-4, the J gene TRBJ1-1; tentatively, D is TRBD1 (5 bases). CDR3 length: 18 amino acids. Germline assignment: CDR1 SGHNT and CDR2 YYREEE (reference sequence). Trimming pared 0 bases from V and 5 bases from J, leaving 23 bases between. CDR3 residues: CASSLEGLARVISTEAFF. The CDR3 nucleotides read TGTGCCAGCAGCTTGGAAGGATTGGCCAGGGTAATTTCGACTGAAGCTTTCTTT.

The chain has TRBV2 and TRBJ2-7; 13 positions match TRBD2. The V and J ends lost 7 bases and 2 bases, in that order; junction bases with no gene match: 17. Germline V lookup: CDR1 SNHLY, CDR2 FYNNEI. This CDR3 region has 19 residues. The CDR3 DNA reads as TGTGCCAGCACCCTTCCCGTGACTAGCGGGGGGCCCCGGACCTACGAGCAGTACTTC. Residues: CASTLPVTSGGPRTYEQYF.

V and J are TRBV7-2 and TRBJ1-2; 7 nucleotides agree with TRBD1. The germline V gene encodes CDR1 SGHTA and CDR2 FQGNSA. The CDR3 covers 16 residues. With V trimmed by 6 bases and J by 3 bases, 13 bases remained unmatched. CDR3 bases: TGTGCCAGCAGTCCTACTAGGGGGCGGGGGGACTATGGCTACACCTTC. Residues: CASSPTRGRGDYGYTF.

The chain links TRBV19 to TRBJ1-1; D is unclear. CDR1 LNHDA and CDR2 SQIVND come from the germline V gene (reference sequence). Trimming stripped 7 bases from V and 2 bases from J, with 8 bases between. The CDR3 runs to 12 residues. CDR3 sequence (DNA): TGTGCCAGTATACGGAAAAACACTGAAGCTTTCTTT. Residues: CASIRKNTEAFF.

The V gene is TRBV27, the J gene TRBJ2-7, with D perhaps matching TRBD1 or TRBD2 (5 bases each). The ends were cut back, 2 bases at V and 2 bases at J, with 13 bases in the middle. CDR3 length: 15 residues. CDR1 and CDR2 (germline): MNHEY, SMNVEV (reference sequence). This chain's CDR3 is CASSLVFGTTYEQYF. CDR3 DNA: TGTGCCAGCAGTTTAGTTTTTGGGACGACCTACGAGCAGTACTTC.